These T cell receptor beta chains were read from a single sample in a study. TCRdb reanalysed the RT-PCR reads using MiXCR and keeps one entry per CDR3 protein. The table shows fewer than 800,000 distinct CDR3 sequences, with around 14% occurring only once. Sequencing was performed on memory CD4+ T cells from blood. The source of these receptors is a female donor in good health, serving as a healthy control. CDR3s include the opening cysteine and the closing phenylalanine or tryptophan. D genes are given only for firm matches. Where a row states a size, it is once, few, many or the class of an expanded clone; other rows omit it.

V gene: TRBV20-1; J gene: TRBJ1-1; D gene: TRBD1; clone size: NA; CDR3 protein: CSYSRTGGTEAFF; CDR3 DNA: TGCAGTTACTCGAGGACAGGGGGGACTGAAGCTTTCTTT
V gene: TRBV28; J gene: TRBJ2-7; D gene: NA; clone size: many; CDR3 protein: CASSSTGYYEQYF; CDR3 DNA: TGTGCCAGCAGTTCCACAGGGTACTACGAGCAGTACTTC
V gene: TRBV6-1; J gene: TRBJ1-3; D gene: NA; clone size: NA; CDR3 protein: CASSETGYTIYF; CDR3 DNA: TGTGCCAGCAGTGAAACCGGGTACACCATATATTTT
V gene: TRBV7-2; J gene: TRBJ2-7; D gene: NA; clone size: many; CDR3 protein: CASSLGFAESYEQYF; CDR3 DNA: TGTGCCAGCAGCTTAGGTTTCGCAGAGTCCTACGAGCAGTACTTC
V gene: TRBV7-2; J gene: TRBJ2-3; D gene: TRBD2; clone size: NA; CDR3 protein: CASSLRTSGRPDTQYF; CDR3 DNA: TGTGCCAGCAGCCTAAGGACTAGCGGGAGGCCCGATACGCAGTATTTT
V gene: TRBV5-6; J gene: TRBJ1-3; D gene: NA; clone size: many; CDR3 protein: CASSPVEGVRNTIYF; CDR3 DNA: TGTGCCAGCAGCCCGGTAGAAGGGGTCCGAAACACCATATATTTT
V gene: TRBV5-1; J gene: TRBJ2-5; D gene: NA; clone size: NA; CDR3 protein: CASNGRGGQETQYF; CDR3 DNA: TGCGCCAGCAACGGCAGGGGAGGGCAAGAGACCCAGTACTTC
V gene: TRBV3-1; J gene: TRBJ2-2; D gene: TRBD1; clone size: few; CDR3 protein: CASSQDKGAITGELFF; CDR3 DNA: TGTGCCAGCAGCCAAGATAAGGGGGCAATAACCGGGGAGCTGTTTTTT
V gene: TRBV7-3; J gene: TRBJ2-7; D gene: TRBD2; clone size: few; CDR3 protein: CASSLISAGASEQYF; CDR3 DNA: TGTGCCAGCAGCTTAATTTCAGCGGGAGCATCCGAGCAGTACTTC
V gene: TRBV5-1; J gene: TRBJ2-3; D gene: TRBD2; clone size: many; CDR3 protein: CASTTSGYTDTQYF; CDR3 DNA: TGCGCCAGCACGACTAGCGGGTACACAGATACGCAGTATTTT
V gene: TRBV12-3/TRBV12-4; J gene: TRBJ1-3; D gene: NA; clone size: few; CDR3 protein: CASSFGAGPCFGNTIYF; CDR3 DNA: TGTGCCAGCAGTTTCGGGGCAGGGCCATGTTTTGGAAACACCATATATTTT
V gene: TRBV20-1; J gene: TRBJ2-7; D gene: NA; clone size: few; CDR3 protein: CSASIVGGGPEQYF; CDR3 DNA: TGCAGTGCTAGTATCGTTGGGGGCGGTCCCGAGCAGTACTTC
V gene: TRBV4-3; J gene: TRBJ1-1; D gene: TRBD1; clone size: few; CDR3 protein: CASSLGTGGDTEAFF; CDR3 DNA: TGCGCCAGCAGCCTGGGGACAGGGGGGGACACTGAAGCTTTCTTT
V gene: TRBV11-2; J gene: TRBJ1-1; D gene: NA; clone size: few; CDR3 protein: CASSSLTVRNTEAFF; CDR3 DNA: TGTGCCAGCAGCTCTTTGACGGTGCGGAACACTGAAGCTTTCTTT
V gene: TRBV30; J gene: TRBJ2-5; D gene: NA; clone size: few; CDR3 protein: CAWSLGVETQYF; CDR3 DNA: TGTGCCTGGAGTTTGGGGGTGGAGACCCAGTACTTC
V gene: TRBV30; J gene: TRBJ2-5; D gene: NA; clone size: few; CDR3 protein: CAWSVSPETQYF; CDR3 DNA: TGTGCCTGGAGTGTAAGTCCAGAGACCCAGTACTTC
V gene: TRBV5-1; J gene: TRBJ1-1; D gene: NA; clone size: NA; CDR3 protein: CASSLYVRGNTEAFF; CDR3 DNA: TGCGCCAGCAGCTTGTATGTCAGGGGTAACACTGAAGCTTTCTTT
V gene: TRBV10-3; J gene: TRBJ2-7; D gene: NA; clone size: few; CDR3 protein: CATGKDKQGYEQYF; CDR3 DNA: TGTGCCACCGGTAAAGATAAACAGGGCTACGAGCAGTACTTC
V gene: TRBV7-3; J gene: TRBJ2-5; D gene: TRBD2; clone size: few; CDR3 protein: CASSLGASGSGQETQYF; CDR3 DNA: TGTGCCAGCAGCTTGGGAGCTAGCGGGAGTGGACAAGAGACCCAGTACTTC
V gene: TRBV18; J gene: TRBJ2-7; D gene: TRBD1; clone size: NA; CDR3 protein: CASSRSIRDRADEQYF; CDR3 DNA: TGTGCCAGCTCACGATCAATCCGGGACAGGGCGGATGAGCAGTACTTC
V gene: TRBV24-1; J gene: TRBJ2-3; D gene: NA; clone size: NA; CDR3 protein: CATSDPHGPDTQYF; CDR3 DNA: TGTGCCACCAGTGACCCACACGGACCAGATACGCAGTATTTT
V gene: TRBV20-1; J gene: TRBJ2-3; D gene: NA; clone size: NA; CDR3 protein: CSAMAGTDTQYF; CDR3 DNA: TGCAGTGCTATGGCGGGGACAGATACGCAGTATTTT
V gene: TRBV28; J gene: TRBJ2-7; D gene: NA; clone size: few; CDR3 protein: CASSSPGWETYEQYF; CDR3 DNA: TGTGCCAGCAGTTCCCCGGGGTGGGAGACCTACGAGCAGTACTTC
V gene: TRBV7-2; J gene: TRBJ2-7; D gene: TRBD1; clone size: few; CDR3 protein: CASSFQFTGDYEQYF; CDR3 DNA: TGTGCCAGCAGCTTCCAATTTACAGGGGACTACGAGCAGTACTTC
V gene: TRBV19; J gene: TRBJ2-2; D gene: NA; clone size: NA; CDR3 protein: CATKLGGFNTGELFF; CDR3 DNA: TGTGCCACCAAACTTGGAGGGTTCAACACCGGGGAGCTGTTTTTT
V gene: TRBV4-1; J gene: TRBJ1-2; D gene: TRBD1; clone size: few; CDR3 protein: CASSQGDRENYGYTF; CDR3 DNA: TGCGCCAGCAGCCAAGGGGACAGGGAGAACTATGGCTACACCTTC
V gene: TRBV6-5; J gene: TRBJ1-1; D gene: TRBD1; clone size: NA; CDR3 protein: CASSKNRQGPNTEAFF; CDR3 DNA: TGTGCCAGCAGTAAAAACCGACAGGGGCCGAACACTGAAGCTTTCTTT
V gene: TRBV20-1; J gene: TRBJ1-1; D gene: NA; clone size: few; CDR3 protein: CSPGHKNTEAFF; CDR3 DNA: TGCAGCCCTGGGCACAAGAACACTGAAGCTTTCTTT
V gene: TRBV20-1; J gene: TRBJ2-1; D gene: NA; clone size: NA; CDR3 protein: CSASRHGTAPNEQFF; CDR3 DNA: TGCAGTGCTAGCCGCCACGGGACGGCCCCCAATGAGCAGTTCTTC